This T cell receptor (beta chain) was captured in a study of CD8 T cells in Susac syndrome. Sequencing of TCR beta was carried out in blood CD8+ and CD4+ T cells. TEMRA cells were enriched by FACS, while CD8+ and CD4+ T cells were obtained through a negative isolation that was performed magnetically. Roughly 0.45 to 1 ug RNA was reverse transcribed with random hexamers. Amplification of TCR beta CDR3 spanned 54 Vbeta and 13 Jbeta via immunoSEQ multiplex PCR. MiXCR was run by TCRdb on the immunoSEQ multiplex PCR reads, yielding one entry per CDR3 protein. This table has 210,000 or so distinct CDR3 sequences, approximately 94% appearing once. Germline V gives CDR1 SGHTA, CDR2 FQGNSA. Germline trimming cut 5 bases from V and 2 bases from J; bases unmatched to any gene: 13. The CDR3 consists of 17 residues.

The source of this sequence is a human donor with Susac syndrome. Sequencing was performed on CD4+ T cells from PBMCs. The chain uses TRBV7-2 and TRBJ2-7; 9 nucleotides align to TRBD1. The CDR3 sequence: CASSQFPGTGLTYEQYF. Here the CDR3 DNA reads TGTGCCAGCAGCCAATTCCCCGGGACAGGGCTTACCTACGAGCAGTACTTC. The whole variable domain, filled in from reference TRBV7-2 and TRBJ2-7, reads GAGVSQSPSNKVTEKGKDVELRCDPISGHTALYWYRQSLGQGLEFLIYFQGNSAPDKSGLPSDRFSAERTGGSVSTLTIQRTQQEDSAVYLCASSQFPGTGLTYEQYFGPGTRLTVT.